This is a list of T cell receptor beta chains from one sample in a study of OX40 agonist ivuxolimab in advanced cancers. Measured with immunoSEQ multiplex PCR; TCRdb has only the in-frame clones, and not every one. The sample has tens of thousands of clones, approximately 84% seen once. The sample in question was CD4+ or CD8+ T cells sorted from blood, obtained in a trial of the OX40 agonist ivuxolimab. These receptors all come from an adult with an advanced solid tumor such as melanoma, head and neck, liver or kidney cancer. CDR3s include the opening cysteine and the closing phenylalanine or tryptophan.

j_call v_call cdr3_aa
TRBJ1-3 TRBV29-1 CSVVVTAGNTIYF
TRBJ1-5 TRBV11-2 CASSLGAGLNNQPQHF
TRBJ2-1 TRBV6-6 CASSYDRYNEQFF
TRBJ1-2 TRBV5-8 CASSLMDRNYGYTF
TRBJ2-1 TRBV7-2 CASGAGSYNEQFF
TRBJ1-2 TRBV2 CASSDNPLYGYTF
TRBJ1-5 TRBV29-1 CSAKESGDNNQPQHF
TRBJ1-1 TRBV29-1 CSVEFQNTEAFF
TRBJ1-2 TRBV30 CAWSKQGPGGYTF
TRBJ2-1 TRBV6-1 CATADGLAEYNEQFF
TRBJ1-1 TRBV7-8 CASSLGIAVNTEAFF
TRBJ2-1 TRBV29-1 CSVEGGPGLVDEQFF
TRBJ1-4 TRBV7-9 CASSSDRTNEKLFF
TRBJ1-1 TRBV11-3 CASRPGPSNTEAFF
TRBJ2-1 TRBV19 CASSIDGMRDNEQFF
TRBJ2-1 TRBV5-1 CASSFSQGNYNEQFF
TRBJ2-7 TRBV19 CASRGGSEQYF
TRBJ2-7 TRBV6-5 CATRDYHEQYF
TRBJ1-1 TRBV7-9 CASSLYTLDEAFF
TRBJ2-2 TRBV25-1 CASGERTGDAGELFF
TRBJ2-2 TRBV6-6 CASSYGDGELFF
TRBJ1-6 TRBV5-1 CASSPRRGDNSPLHF
TRBJ2-5 TRBV19 CASSIQAQETQYF
TRBJ2-7 TRBV6-5 CASSYQGRGEQYF
TRBJ1-6 TRBV6-5 CASSYYQVQLTPLHF
TRBJ1-6 TRBV10-3 CAISGTASSYNSPLHF
TRBJ2-2 TRBV19 CASSPLRGANTGELFF
TRBJ2-3 TRBV9 CASSVAGTTDTQYF
TRBJ2-7 TRBV18 CASSGGGKGNEQYF
TRBJ2-5 TRBV2 CASSAGHQQETQYF
TRBJ1-5 TRBV21-1 CASSKDRRHSSQPQHF
TRBJ2-7 TRBV5-1 CASSPLQGQAYEQYF
TRBJ2-4 TRBV2 CASSDGQGLAKNIQYF
TRBJ1-1 TRBV6-5 CASSQPQEAFF
TRBJ1-2 TRBV9 CASSTRQGAGYTF
TRBJ2-7 TRBV5-6 CASSLVGGASYEQYF
TRBJ2-5 TRBV7-9 CASSASGETQYF
TRBJ1-1 TRBV27 CASSLSGLATFF
TRBJ1-3 TRBV18 CASSPPDSGNTIYF
TRBJ2-2 TRBV6-4 CASSDSYRDTGELFF
TRBJ2-2 TRBV12-5 CASGLVLSGSPGELFF
. TRBV6-7 CASSSGVDSYEQYF
TRBJ2-1 TRBV7-9 CASSPPGRDRGSEQFF
TRBJ2-5 TRBV7-7 CASSLRQRETQYF
TRBJ1-1 TRBV28 CASSSPGQGPEAFF
TRBJ2-1 TRBV4-2 CASSQEQTSSYNEQFF
TRBJ2-3 TRBV4-2 CASSPDTDTQYF
TRBJ2-3 TRBV30 CAWQSITSTDTQYF
TRBJ2-5 TRBV4-3 CASSQGARGETQYF
TRBJ2-7 TRBV7-9 CASSSQGSISYEQYF
TRBJ2-1 TRBV19 CASSSRGGQRNEQFF
. TRBV12-1 CASSYPGDKKRISYEQYF
TRBJ2-7 TRBV18 CASSPPWGNTYEQCF